Shown below are 21 T cell receptor beta chains from a single sample sequenced in a study of T-cell reconstitution after alpha-beta-depleted transplantation in children (dated by TCRdb to the mid-2010s). What the treatment or condition label conveys for this sample: allogeneic hematopoietic cell transplantation with graft depleted of TCRalphabeta T cells and CD19 B cells. General conclusions and limits of the study: Hyperexpanded clone frequencies declined over subsequent months; after one year, T-cell counts and TCRbeta diversity were mostly attributed to newly produced T cells.

Their antigens are not known. The method behind the library was PCR. TCRdb records Illumina HiSeq 2500 as the sequencer. TCR library preparation used molecular barcoding, with unique molecular identifiers applied to normalize quantification of the TCRbeta repertoire. In-frame beta chains were kept once TCRdb had trimmed the public reads at Q25 with fastp and called clones with MiXCR. Each CDR3 protein appears once, grouped with its most common genes and DNA. This sample is represented by about 300,000 distinct CDR3 sequences; just over 7.5% of them were singletons. The top ten constitute over 7.5% of the sample. The sequences come from peripheral blood, collected 360 days after TCRalphabeta/CD19-depleted stem cell transplant. These receptors were obtained from a female patient aged 2-9 years who had a stem cell transplant for Fanconi anemia, so the T cells may come from the graft donor.

This clonotype was counted many times. This chain links TRBV20-1 with TRBJ2-7, with 7 positions matching TRBD1. Per germline, CDR1 DFQATT and CDR2 SNEGSKA (reference sequence). The CDR3 runs to 13 residues. J lost 2 bases, V lost 1 base, and 2 bases had no gene match. The CDR3 spells CSARVGTAYEQYF. The CDR3 nucleotides are TGCAGTGCTAGAGTGGGGACAGCCTACGAGCAGTACTTC.

This clonotype was detected ten times or more. V is TRBV12-3 or TRBV12-4 and J is TRBJ2-5, with 7 bases lining up with TRBD1. V shed 6 bases, J shed 2 bases, and the junction held 18 bases outside the gene matches. The CDR3 spans 18 residues. The CDR3, as DNA: TGTGCCAGCAGCCTTTTACCGACAGGGAACCTTGGTCAAGAGACCCAGTACTTC. Protein sequence: CASSLLPTGNLGQETQYF.

A word on this clonotype: One end of the junction is discordant with germline, which a read error may explain. The chain is built from TRBV20-1 and TRBJ2-5, with a possible D match to TRBD2 (5 bases). The CDR3 length is 15 residues. The germline V gene encodes CDR1 DFQATT and CDR2 SNEGSKA (reference sequence). CDR3 in amino acids: CSAGEFIGIQETQYF. The CDR3 DNA reads as TGCAGTGCTGGAGAGTTTATCGGGATCCAAGAGACCCAGTACTTC.

This clonotype was counted many times. The chain recombines TRBV20-1 with TRBJ1-5, with D perhaps TRBD1 (5 bases). Trimming left V 6 bases short and J 3 bases short, with 12 bases between. The CDR3 consists of 13 residues. From germline, CDR1 is DFQATT and CDR2 SNEGSKA (reference sequence). The CDR3 is CSAPGRHNQPQHF. CDR3 nucleotide sequence: TGCAGTGCCCCGGGACGCCACAATCAGCCCCAGCATTTT.

This clonotype was found many times. The CDR3 DNA follows: TGTGCCAGCAGCTTAGCTGGGACTAACACTGAAGCTTTCTTT. It specifies CASSLAGTNTEAFF. The chain is built from TRBV7-9 and TRBJ1-1, with D perhaps matching TRBD1 (5 bases). V was trimmed by 0 bases and J by 2 bases, leaving 7 bases between them. The CDR3 has 14 residues. In germline, CDR1 is SEHNR, CDR2 FQNEAQ (reference sequence).

In this sample, this clonotype turned up many times. CDR3 bases: TGCAGTGCTAGTATCACCTACGAGCAGTACTTC. Encoded protein: CSASITYEQYF. The chain has TRBV20-1 and TRBJ2-7; no definite D call. This CDR3 spans 11 amino acids. V lost 3 bases and J lost 2, with 5 bases in between. Germline-derived CDR1 and CDR2 are DFQATT and SNEGSKA (reference sequence).

The V and J genes are TRBV5-6 and TRBJ1-2; D call uncertain. Between the trimmed V and J ends, which lost 0 bases and 8 bases, there was a span of 11 bases. CDR1 and CDR2 (germline): SGHDT, YYEEEE. The length of the CDR3 is 13 residues. The DNA of the CDR3 is TGTGCCAGCAGCTTGGCTCCCCCCGGAGGCTACACCTTC. Translating gives CASSLAPPGGYTF. Based on the CDR3 plus reference TRBV5-6 and TRBJ1-2, the full variable domain is DAGVTQSPTHLIKTRGQQVTLRCSPKSGHDTVSWYQQALGQGPQFIFQYYEEEERQRGNFPDRFSGHQFPNYSSELNVNALLLGDSALYLCASSLAPPGGYTFGSGTRLTVV.

The chain is built from TRBV28 and TRBJ2-7; D may correspond to TRBD1 or TRBD2 (6 bases each). This CDR3 region has 16 residues. Germline V gene data show CDR1 as MDHEN and CDR2 as SYDVKM. Trimming left V 4 bases short and J 2 bases short, with 18 bases between. CDR3 sequence reads: CASSSPGGPQPYEQYF. The CDR3 nucleotides read TGTGCCAGCAGTTCACCTGGGGGGCCCCAGCCCTACGAGCAGTACTTC.

This clonotype was counted many times. The V and J genes are TRBV12-3 or TRBV12-4 and TRBJ1-5, with a possible D match to TRBD1 (5 bases). Trimming took 3 bases from V and 0 from J, leaving 9 bases between them. The CDR3 runs to 15 residues. In DNA, the CDR3 is TGTGCCAGCAGTTTCGGGGGTAGTAGCAATCAGCCCCAGCATTTT. This codes for CASSFGGSSNQPQHF.

In this sample, this clonotype turned up many times. This chain joins TRBV12-3 or TRBV12-4 and TRBJ2-7; 8 bases line up with TRBD1. The length of the CDR3 is 16 residues. The J segment lost 3 bases and the V segment lost 5 bases, leaving 12 bases of the junction unmatched. CDR3 protein: CASSARLGTGHYEQYF. CDR3 sequence (DNA): TGTGCCAGCAGTGCACGCCTTGGGACAGGTCACTACGAGCAGTACTTC.

In its sample, this clonotype was seen a few times. The genes are TRBV19 and TRBJ2-7, with D perhaps TRBD2 (6 bases). The V gene's germline CDR1 is LNHDA and CDR2 SQIVND (reference sequence). V gave up 3 bases and J gave up 1 base, with 7 bases separating them. The CDR3 totals 13 residues. This CDR3 reads CASSMGTSYEQYF. CDR3 DNA sequence: TGTGCCAGTAGTATGGGGACTTCCTACGAGCAGTACTTC.

This clonotype was seen ten or more times. In DNA form, the CDR3 reads TGCGCCAGCACTAGCGGGAGCTCCTACAATGAGCAGTTCTTC. Its protein is CASTSGSSYNEQFF. The rearrangement joins TRBV5-1 to TRBJ2-1; 10 bases match TRBD2. From germline, CDR1 is SGHRS and CDR2 YFSETQ. Trimming removed 6 bases from V and 0 bases from J; junction bases left unmatched: 0. CDR3 length: 14 residues.

This clonotype was picked up many times. The chain recombines TRBV5-1 with TRBJ2-2; D may be TRBD1 (5 bases). This CDR3 contains 16 residues. Germline CDR1 SGHRS, CDR2 YFSETQ. Trimming removed 0 bases at V and 0 bases at J, with 9 bases between. In DNA, the CDR3 is TGCGCCAGCAGCTTGGTTGGACAAACGAACACCGGGGAGCTGTTTTTT. It translates to CASSLVGQTNTGELFF.

This clonotype was detected many times. V usage is TRBV5-6 and J usage is TRBJ2-1; D remains ambiguous. The CDR3 runs 13 residues. In germline, CDR1 is SGHDT, CDR2 YYEEEE. V lost 6 bases to trimming and J lost 4 bases, with 11 bases between them. CDR3 loop: CASTYSGYNEQFF. In DNA form, the CDR3 reads TGTGCCAGCACTTATAGTGGTTACAATGAGCAGTTCTTC.

By sample share, this clonotype is large. The rearrangement joins TRBV12-3 or TRBV12-4 to TRBJ2-5; D is unclear. CDR3 size: 13 residues. V was trimmed by 7 bases and J by 2 bases, leaving 11 bases between them. The CDR3 here is CASNRRVQETQYF. For the CDR3, the DNA is TGTGCCAGCAACCGAAGGGTACAAGAGACCCAGTACTTC.

The V call is TRBV28, the J call TRBJ1-4; 7 bases are a match to TRBD1. With 6 bases clipped from V and 8 bases from J, the junction kept 6 bases outside the gene matches. Germline V gene lookup returns CDR1 MDHEN and CDR2 SYDVKM. CDR3 size: 13 residues. The CDR3 bases are TGTGCCAGCAGCTCCGGGACAGCCGAAAAACTGTTTTTT. This codes for CASSSGTAEKLFF.

A word on this clonotype: One end of the junction is discordant with germline, which a read error may explain. The genes are TRBV6-5 and TRBJ2-7; 9 bases are a match to TRBD2. Germline V CDR1 and CDR2: MNHEY, SVGAGI. CDR3 length equals 16 residues. CDR3 residues: CAGSYLAGNPSYEQYF. The CDR3 coding sequence is TGCGCCGGCAGTTACCTAGCGGGGAATCCTTCCTACGAGCAGTACTTC.

The chain has TRBV30 and TRBJ2-1; maybe TRBD2 (5 bases). Between the trimmed V and J ends, which lost 4 bases and 7 bases, there was a span of 14 bases. This CDR3 region has 13 residues. Germline V gives CDR1 GTSNPN, CDR2 SVGIG (reference sequence). The CDR3 DNA reads TGTGCCTGGACCAGTACTAGGAGGAATGAGCAGTTCTTC. Its protein is CAWTSTRRNEQFF.

This clonotype was seen at least ten times. The chain recombines TRBV10-3 with TRBJ2-1, with D perhaps TRBD2 (6 bases). The CDR3 length is 14 residues. The germline gives CDR1 ENHRY, CDR2 SYGVKD. The V end was cut by 2 bases, the J end by 5 bases, with 10 bases between. The CDR3 loop reads CAISERGLDNEQFF. The CDR3 coding sequence is TGTGCCATCAGTGAGCGGGGACTGGACAATGAGCAGTTCTTC.

In its sample, this clonotype was seen a few times. The chain has TRBV20-1 and TRBJ2-7, with 13 bases that match TRBD2. J gave up 2 bases and V 6 bases, and 4 bases lay outside the gene matches. CDR3 length: 14 residues. Germline V gene lookup returns CDR1 DFQATT and CDR2 SNEGSKA (reference sequence). The CDR3 DNA is TGCAGTGCCATGGGACTAGCGGGGCCCTACGAGCAGTACTTC. It encodes CSAMGLAGPYEQYF.

The chain combines TRBV27 with TRBJ1-3, with D maybe TRBD1 (6 bases). Germline loops: CDR1 MNHEY, CDR2 SMNVEV (reference sequence). V was shortened by 6 bases and J by 1 base, with 13 bases between the two germline ends. There are 15 residues in the CDR3. CDR3 sequence (DNA): TGTGCCAGCAGCCCAGTACAGGGATCTGGAAACACCATATATTTT. It translates to CASSPVQGSGNTIYF.